The 11 T cell receptor beta chains below were found in one sample sequenced in a study of T-cell reconstitution after alpha-beta-depleted transplantation in children. Preparation of the TCRbeta library was carried out with unique molecular identifiers. TCRdb reprocessed the PCR reads with MiXCR, giving one entry per CDR3 protein. The top ten hold around 4.5% of the sample, which has about 400,000 distinct CDR3 sequences, 13% seen once. The sample consisted of PBMCs, taken from the stem cell graft. Source of these receptors: a human donor who donated a stem cell graft to a child with Fanconi anemia.

The gene calls are TRBV9 and TRBJ2-3; D might be TRBD2 (5 bases). Trimming stripped 4 bases from V and 4 bases from J, with 19 bases between. Germline V gene lookup returns CDR1 SGDLS and CDR2 YYNGEE. The CDR3 runs to 16 residues. The CDR3 here is CASSLRTVQRADTQYF. The CDR3 region has the DNA TGTGCCAGCAGCTTAAGGACTGTCCAGAGGGCAGATACGCAGTATTTT. Variable domain in full (rest from reference TRBV9 and TRBJ2-3): DSGVTQTPKHLITATGQRVTLRCSPRSGDLSVYWYQQSLDQGLQFLIQYYNGEERAKGNILERFSAQQFPDLHSELNLSSLELGDSALYFCASSLRTVQRADTQYFGPGTRLTVL.

V and J are TRBV12-3 or TRBV12-4 and TRBJ2-5; a possible D gene is TRBD2 (6 bases). The CDR3 is 14 residues long. V lost 6 bases to trimming and J lost 3 bases, with 14 bases between them. For the CDR3, the DNA is TGTGCCAGCAGCGACGGGACTTTTGAAGAGACCCAGTACTTC. Its protein product is CASSDGTFEETQYF.

The chain combines TRBV5-1 with TRBJ1-5, with TRBD1 as a possible D gene (5 bases). The V and J ends lost 4 bases and 0 bases respectively, with 11 bases between them. This CDR3 spans 15 amino acids. Germline CDR1 reads SGHRS; CDR2 reads YFSETQ. This chain's CDR3 is CASSPGHYSNQPQHF. DNA of the CDR3: TGCGCCAGCAGCCCCGGACATTATAGCAATCAGCCCCAGCATTTT.

The rearrangement uses TRBV10-3 and TRBJ1-1; D gene uncertain. Trimming took off 6 bases at V and 0 bases at J, with 8 bases between the two ends. Germline V gene data show CDR1 as ENHRY and CDR2 as SYGVKD. The CDR3 has 13 amino acids. In DNA form, the CDR3 reads TGTGCCATCAGCGTCGGGTTGAACACTGAAGCTTTCTTT. It is translated as CAISVGLNTEAFF.

This sequence joins TRBV12-3 or TRBV12-4 and TRBJ2-5, with D perhaps TRBD1 (6 bases). The germline V and J ends were trimmed by 7 bases and 2 bases, with 14 bases remaining between them. The CDR3 runs 14 residues. CDR3 region: CASTSGAGQETQYF. The DNA of the CDR3 is TGTGCCAGCACCTCAGGGGCTGGGCAAGAGACCCAGTACTTC.

The table lists this clonotype with many counts. This chain connects TRBV9 to TRBJ2-3; 8 bases fit TRBD2. The germline V gene encodes CDR1 SGDLS and CDR2 YYNGEE. The CDR3 is 14 residues long. V trimming: 4 bases; J trimming: 3 bases; junction bases outside the gene matches: 4. Here the CDR3 reads CASSSRLATDTQYF. DNA of the CDR3: TGTGCCAGCAGCTCTAGACTAGCGACAGATACGCAGTATTTT.

At least ten counts were recorded for this clonotype. The chain carries TRBV5-1 and TRBJ2-1, with a possible D match to TRBD2 (5 bases). V was shortened by 3 bases and J by 4 bases, with 8 bases between the two germline ends. The CDR3 consists of 13 residues. Germline CDR1 is SGHRS and CDR2 is YFSETQ. CDR3 in amino acids: CASSWTGYNEQFF. DNA of the CDR3: TGCGCCAGCAGCTGGACGGGATACAATGAGCAGTTCTTC.

This clonotype has just a few counts. The chain uses TRBV11-2 and TRBJ2-1; possible D gene TRBD1, 5 bases. V was trimmed by 5 bases and J by 15 bases, leaving 17 bases between them. The CDR3 loop spans 12 amino acids. Germline assignment: CDR1 SGHAT and CDR2 FQNNGV. This chain's CDR3 is CASSSQGLTGFF. The CDR3 DNA reads as TGTGCCAGCAGCAGCCAGGGCTTAACAGGGTTCTTC.

This clonotype was seen at least ten times. The chain couples TRBV7-3 to TRBJ2-1; D ambiguous. Germline loops: CDR1 SGHTA, CDR2 FQGTGA. V lost 6 bases to trimming and J lost 8 bases, with 14 bases between them. This CDR3 spans 13 amino acids. CDR3 loop: CASSFQNGDEQFF. In DNA, the CDR3 is TGTGCCAGCAGTTTTCAGAATGGGGATGAGCAGTTCTTC.

V is TRBV2 and J is TRBJ2-3, with D unresolved. CDR3 length: 15 residues. Germline CDR1 reads SNHLY; CDR2 reads FYNNEI. V was clipped by 3 bases and J by 1 base, with 11 bases between them. The CDR3, as DNA: TGTGCCAGCAGTGATGGGCTAGGAGGCACAGATACGCAGTATTTT. Translation gives CASSDGLGGTDTQYF.

The chain has TRBV12-3 or TRBV12-4 and TRBJ2-2; D is possibly TRBD2 (5 bases). V dropped 1 base and J dropped 4 bases, with 13 bases sitting between them. This CDR3 is built from 16 residues. As DNA, the CDR3 is TGTGCCAGCAGTTTAGACATAAGAGGAGGCACCGGGGAGCTGTTTTTT. This sequence encodes CASSLDIRGGTGELFF.